Each of the 5 T cell receptor beta chains below was sequenced from the same sample in a study of blood T cell repertoires in COVID-19. Here immunoSEQ multiplex PCR was the method, and the copy in TCRdb shows in-frame clones only, minus some. The table includes about 35,000 clones, roughly 78% detected once. Sequencing used peripheral blood. Source of these receptors: a woman in her seventies with acute or convalescent COVID-19.

The rearrangement links TRBV6-5 to TRBJ1-4; TRBD1 might be the D (5 bases). The CDR3 consists of 14 residues. Germline CDR1 MNHEY, CDR2 SVGAGI. Trimming cost V 10 bases and J 7 bases, with 19 bases left between them. The CDR3 nucleotides read TGTGCCACTAACCAAGTGCAGGGTCGTGAAAAACTGTTTTTT. Amino acids: CATNQVQGREKLFF.

V gene TRBV6-5 combines with J gene TRBJ2-1, with D unclear. V was trimmed by 6 bases and J by 7 bases, leaving 13 bases between them. Per germline, CDR1 MNHEY and CDR2 SVGAGI. There are 13 residues in the CDR3. This chain's CDR3 is CASSPRGKNEQFF. CDR3 nucleotides: TGTGCCAGCAGCCCCCGCGGAAAAAATGAGCAGTTCTTC.

The chain links TRBV19 to TRBJ1-1, with D perhaps TRBD1 (5 bases). The germline V gene has CDR1 LNHDA and CDR2 SQIVND (reference sequence). This CDR3 contains 12 residues. V was clipped by 9 bases and J by 4 bases, with 12 bases between them. The CDR3 coding sequence is TGTGCCAGCCTAAGGGGAAGCACTGAAGCTTTCTTT. It specifies CASLRGSTEAFF. Supplemented by reference TRBV19 and TRBJ1-1, the full variable domain reads DGGITQSPKYLFRKEGQNVTLSCEQNLNHDAMYWYRQDPGQGLRLIYYSQIVNDFQKGDIAEGYSVSREKKESFPLTVTSAQKNPTAFYLCASLRGSTEAFFGQGTRLTVV.

This chain uses TRBV27 with TRBJ2-5, with a possible D match to TRBD1 (6 bases). V gave up 6 bases and J gave up 4 bases, with 15 bases separating them. This CDR3 region has 14 residues. The germline CDR1 and CDR2 sequences are MNHEY and SMNVEV (reference sequence). DNA for the CDR3: TGTGCCAGCAGCAACAGGGTTTACGGAGAGACCCAGTACTTC. Translation gives CASSNRVYGETQYF.

The rearrangement links TRBV2 to TRBJ1-5; D is unclear. Deletions cut 3 bases from V and 5 bases from J, with 14 bases between. CDR3 length: 15 residues. Germline CDR1 reads SNHLY; CDR2 reads FYNNEI. The CDR3 protein is CASSDITGRDQPQHF. In nucleotides, the CDR3 is TGTGCCAGCAGTGACATAACGGGGAGAGATCAGCCCCAGCATTTT.